The source of this T cell receptor (beta chain) is a study of T-cell reconstitution after alpha-beta-depleted transplantation in children. Preparing the TCRbeta library involved the use of unique molecular identifiers. Via MiXCR, TCRdb re-called the PCR reads, giving one row per CDR3 protein. The table lists 500,000 or so distinct CDR3 sequences, over 25% of them singletons. The V end was cut by 0 bases, the J end by 0 bases, with 21 bases between. The length of the CDR3 is 19 residues. Germline V gives CDR1 LGHDT, CDR2 YNNKEL (reference sequence). The source is a human donor who donated a stem cell graft to a child with aplastic anemia. The material was PBMCs from the stem cell graft donor, obtained from the stem cell graft. V usage is TRBV3-1 and J usage is TRBJ2-7; D is tentatively TRBD1 or TRBD2 (5 bases each). The CDR3 sequence is CASSQDVGRTGTNSYEQYF. In DNA form, the CDR3 reads TGTGCCAGCAGCCAAGATGTTGGACGGACCGGGACGAACTCCTACGAGCAGTACTTC.